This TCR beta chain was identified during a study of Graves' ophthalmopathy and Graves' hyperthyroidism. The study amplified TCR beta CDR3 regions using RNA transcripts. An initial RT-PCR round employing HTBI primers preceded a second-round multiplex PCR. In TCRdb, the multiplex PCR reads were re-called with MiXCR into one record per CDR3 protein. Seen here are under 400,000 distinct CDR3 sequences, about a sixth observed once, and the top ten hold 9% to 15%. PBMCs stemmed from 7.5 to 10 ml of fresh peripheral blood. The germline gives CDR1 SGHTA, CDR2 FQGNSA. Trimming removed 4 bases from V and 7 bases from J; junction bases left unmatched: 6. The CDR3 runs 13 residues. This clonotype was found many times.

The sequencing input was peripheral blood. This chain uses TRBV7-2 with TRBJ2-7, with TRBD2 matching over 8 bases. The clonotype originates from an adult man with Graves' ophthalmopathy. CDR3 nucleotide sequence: TGTGCCAGCAGCTCAGCGGGGGTCTGGGAGCAGTACTTC. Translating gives CASSSAGVWEQYF.